This record concerns one T cell receptor beta chain sequence. TCRdb's table, derived via immunoSEQ multiplex PCR, lists solely in-frame clones and lacks some. The data contain over 75,000 clones, almost 90% of them seen just once; the ten biggest clones take up about 1.5%. The data are from a study of blood T cell repertoires in COVID-19. The CDR3 runs 18 residues. V gave up 2 bases and J gave up 0 bases; unmatched junction bases: 12. The germline V gene has CDR1 LGHNA and CDR2 YSLEER. The TCR was taken from a human donor with active COVID-19. The donor label of this sample is uncertain. Material for sequencing was peripheral blood. The chain couples TRBV4-3 to TRBJ2-7, with TRBD2 matching 8 bases. This chain's CDR3 is CASSQNNVREGVSYEQYF. The CDR3 nucleotides read TGCGCCAGCAGCCAAAATAATGTTCGGGAGGGGGTCTCCTACGAGCAGTACTTC.